This entry is about one T cell receptor beta chain. In the source study's methods: Counts of nucleated cells, estimated from reference gene primer amplification, were obtained. The data were produced by immunoSEQ multiplex PCR, yet TCRdb's version contains in-frame clones alone and is incomplete. Clone size and the V and J calls come from that table; the DNA yielded D and trimming. In the table there are 120,000 to 150,000 clones, roughly 86% of which are singletons. The sample originates from a study of blood T cell repertoires in COVID-19. Study as a whole: There were acute and convalescent COVID-19 samples, and they came from the United States, Italy and Spain.

The CDR3 sequence is 13 residues long. The germline V gene encodes CDR1 SGHRS and CDR2 YFSETQ. Trimming shortened V by 2 bases and J by 3 bases, and 8 bases separated the two germline ends. This receptor was obtained from a human donor in a cohort sampled during active COVID-19. Sequencing used peripheral blood. J is TRBJ2-5 and V is TRBV5-1; D may be TRBD1 (5 bases). The CDR3 DNA reads TGCGCCAGCAGCTTCGCCAGGGAAGAGACCCAGTACTTC. Translated, it gives CASSFAREETQYF.